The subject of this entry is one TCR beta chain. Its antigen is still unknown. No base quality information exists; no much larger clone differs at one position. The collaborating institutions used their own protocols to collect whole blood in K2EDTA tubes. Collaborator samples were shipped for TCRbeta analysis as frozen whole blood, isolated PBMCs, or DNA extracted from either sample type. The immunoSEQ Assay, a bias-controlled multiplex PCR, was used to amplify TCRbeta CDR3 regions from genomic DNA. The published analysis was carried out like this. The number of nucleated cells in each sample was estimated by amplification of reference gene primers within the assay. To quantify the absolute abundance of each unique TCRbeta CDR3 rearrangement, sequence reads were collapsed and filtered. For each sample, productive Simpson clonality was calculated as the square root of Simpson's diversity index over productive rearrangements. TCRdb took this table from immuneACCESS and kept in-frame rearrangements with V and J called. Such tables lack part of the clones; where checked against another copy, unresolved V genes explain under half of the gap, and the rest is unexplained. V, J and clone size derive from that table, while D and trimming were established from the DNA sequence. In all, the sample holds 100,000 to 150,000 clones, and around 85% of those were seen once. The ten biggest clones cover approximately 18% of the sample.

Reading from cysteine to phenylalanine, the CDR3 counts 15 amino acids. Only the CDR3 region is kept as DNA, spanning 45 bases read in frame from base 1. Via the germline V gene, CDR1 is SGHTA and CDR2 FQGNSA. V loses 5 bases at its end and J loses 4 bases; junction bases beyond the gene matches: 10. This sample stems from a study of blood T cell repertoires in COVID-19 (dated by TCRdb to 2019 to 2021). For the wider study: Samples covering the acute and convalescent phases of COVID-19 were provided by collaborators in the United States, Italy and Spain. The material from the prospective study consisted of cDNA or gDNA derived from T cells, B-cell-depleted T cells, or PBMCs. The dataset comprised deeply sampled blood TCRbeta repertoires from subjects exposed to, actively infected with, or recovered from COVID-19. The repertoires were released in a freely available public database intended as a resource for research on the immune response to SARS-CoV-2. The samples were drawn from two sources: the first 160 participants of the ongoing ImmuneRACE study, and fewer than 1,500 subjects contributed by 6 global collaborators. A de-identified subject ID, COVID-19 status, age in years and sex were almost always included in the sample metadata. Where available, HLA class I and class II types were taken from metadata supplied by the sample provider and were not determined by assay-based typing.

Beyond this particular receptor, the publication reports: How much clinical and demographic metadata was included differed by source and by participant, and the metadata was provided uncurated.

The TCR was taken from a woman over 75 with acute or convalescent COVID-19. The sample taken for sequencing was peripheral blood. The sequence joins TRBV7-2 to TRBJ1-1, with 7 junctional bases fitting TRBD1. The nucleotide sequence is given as TGTGCCAGCAGCCAACTAGCAGGGGGAGGCACTGAAGCTTTCTTT. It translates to CASSQLAGGGTEAFF.